This TCR beta chain was recovered during a study of cytomegalovirus exposure and HLA in healthy donors. Study outcomes and limitations: Listed as cytomegalovirus-associated were around 160 TCR beta chains. Confirmation in vitro established that three CMV-associated chains were specific for CMV antigens. TCR beta V- and J-gene trimming was later associated with a missense DCLRE1C variant.

A remark on this clone: Its target is not known.

Germline values: CDR1 LGHNA, CDR2 YSLEER. With V trimmed by 6 bases and J by 3 bases, 2 bases remained unmatched. This CDR3 has 14 residues. The study ran its PCR with 60 Vbeta and 13 Jbeta primers. Original data processing: Counted up in a later analysis, unique TCR beta chains came to approximately 83 million, with around 9.9 million shared. This table comes from immunoSEQ multiplex PCR, and its TCRdb copy is limited to in-frame clones, with some not included. That table supplies the V and J calls and clone size; D and trimming were determined from the DNA. Of approximately 110,000 clones detected, approximately 74% appear once; the ten largest clones hold 3.5% to 5%.

This chain connects TRBV4-3 to TRBJ2-1; 10 bases are a match to TRBD2. The sequenced sample consisted of PBMCs. This receptor was taken from a woman aged 40 to 50 in good health and CMV-seropositive. The CDR3 sequence: CASSSGGRYNEQFF. CDR3 in DNA: TGCGCCAGCAGTAGCGGGGGGCGCTACAATGAGCAGTTCTTC.